This T cell receptor beta chain was identified during a study of blood T cell repertoires in COVID-19. Study at large: Sample material is recorded as cDNA or gDNA derived from T cells, B-cell-depleted T cells, or PBMCs.

Clinical histories supplied by participants themselves formed the basis of cohort assignment. The length of the CDR3 is 14 residues. In germline, CDR1 is SGDLS, CDR2 YYNGEE. With V trimmed by 0 bases and J by 15 bases, 7 bases remained unmatched. In the source study's methods: Amplification of reference gene primers provided the estimated nucleated cell counts. The protocol was immunoSEQ multiplex PCR, while the TCRdb copy is restricted to in-frame clones and leaves out a portion. The V and J calls and clone size are taken from that table; D and trimming were inferred from the DNA. The sample shows 220,000 or so clones, about 83% of them seen only once.

The V call is TRBV9, the J call TRBJ2-1; 12 positions match TRBD2. The sample comprised PBMCs or T cells enriched from blood (not recorded which). This TCR derives from a woman between 40 and 50 years old who had recovered from COVID-19. DNA for the CDR3: TGTGCCAGCAGCGTAGACCTAGCGGGAGGGCCTAGGTTCTTC. It translates to CASSVDLAGGPRFF.